This TCR beta chain was sequenced during a study of blood T cell repertoires in COVID-19. Whole-study context: PBMCs, B-cell-depleted T cells, or T cells provided the cDNA or gDNA that made up the material.

The CDR3 consists of 14 residues. Germline trimming cut 4 bases from V and 5 bases from J; bases unmatched to any gene: 5. Germline assignment: CDR1 SGHNT and CDR2 YYREEE (reference sequence). Repertoires were generated with immunoSEQ multiplex PCR, while TCRdb's copy carries only in-frame clones and drops some. This table has around 55,000 clones, 75% to 95% appearing once. This receptor was taken from a man in his forties with acute or convalescent COVID-19. Input material: peripheral blood. V is TRBV5-4 and J is TRBJ2-5, with 10 positions matching TRBD2. CDR3 in amino acids: CASSLGLAVETQYF. The CDR3 DNA reads as TGTGCCAGCAGCCTTGGACTAGCGGTGGAGACCCAGTACTTC.